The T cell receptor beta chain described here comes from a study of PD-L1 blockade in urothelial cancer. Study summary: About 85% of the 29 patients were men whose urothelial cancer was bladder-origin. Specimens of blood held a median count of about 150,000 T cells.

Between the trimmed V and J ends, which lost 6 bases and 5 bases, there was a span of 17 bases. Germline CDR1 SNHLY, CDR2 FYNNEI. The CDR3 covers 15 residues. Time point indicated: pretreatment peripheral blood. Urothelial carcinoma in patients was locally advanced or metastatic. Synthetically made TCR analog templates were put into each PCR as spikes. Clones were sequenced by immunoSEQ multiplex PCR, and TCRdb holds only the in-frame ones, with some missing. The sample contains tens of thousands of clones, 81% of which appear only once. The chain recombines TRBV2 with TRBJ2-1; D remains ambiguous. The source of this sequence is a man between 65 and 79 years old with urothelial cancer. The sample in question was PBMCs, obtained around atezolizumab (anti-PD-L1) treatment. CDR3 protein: CASSGAQPIHNEQFF. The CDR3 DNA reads TGTGCCAGCAGCGGAGCGCAGCCGATACACAATGAGCAGTTCTTC.